The 9 T cell receptor beta chains reported below all come from one sample, sequenced in a study of blood T cell repertoires in COVID-19. TCRdb keeps only in-frame clones here, not all; method: immunoSEQ multiplex PCR. The sample consists of 100,000 to 120,000 clones, about three quarters of them appearing once. What was sequenced was peripheral blood. The receptors stem from a middle-aged woman with acute or convalescent COVID-19.

This chain connects TRBV9 to TRBJ1-5; D is unresolved. The CDR3 loop spans 13 amino acids. Germline CDR1 SGDLS, CDR2 YYNGEE. Trimming took off 4 bases at V and 3 bases at J, with 8 bases between the two ends. As DNA, the CDR3 is TGTGCCAGCAGCCCAGACAACAATCAGCCCCAGCATTTT. This gives the protein CASSPDNNQPQHF.

This clone has more than one count but fewer than ten. This chain links TRBV1 with TRBJ2-7; the table gives TRBD1 as D, unverified against the DNA. TRBV1 is a recognized pseudogene. This CDR3 comprises 15 residues. The CDR3 is CTSPRGGGPHYEQYF. The CDR3 coding sequence is TGCACCAGCCCGCGAGGGGGCGGACCCCACTACGAGCAGTACTTC.

The chain joins TRBV9 to TRBJ1-1; D not resolved. This CDR3 comprises 13 residues. Looked up from germline, CDR1 is SGDLS and CDR2 is YYNGEE. V was trimmed by 0 bases and J by 4 bases, leaving 7 bases between them. The CDR3 sequence: CASSVGAGTEAFF. CDR3 nucleotides: TGTGCCAGCAGCGTAGGGGCAGGCACTGAAGCTTTCTTT.

V usage is TRBV6-6 and J usage is TRBJ2-2, with 7 nucleotides matching TRBD1. This CDR3 is 15 amino acids long. The ends lost 7 bases at V and 1 base at J; junction bases unmatched: 6. In germline, CDR1 is MNHNY, CDR2 SVGAGI (reference sequence). The CDR3 region is CASNGGDRNTGELFF. Here the CDR3 DNA reads TGTGCCAGCAACGGTGGGGACAGGAACACCGGGGAGCTGTTTTTT.

The chain links TRBV18 to TRBJ1-1, with 7 bases lining up with TRBD1. The CDR3 is made up of 15 amino acids. The ends lost 4 bases at V and 5 bases at J; junction bases unmatched: 10. Germline V CDR1 and CDR2: KGHSH, LQKENI. The CDR3 DNA is TGTGCCAGCTCACGGGACAGAACGAGGGGGACTGAAGCTTTCTTT. It codes for CASSRDRTRGTEAFF. The variable domain in full, with the rest retrieved from reference TRBV18 and TRBJ1-1, is NAGVMQNPRHLVRRRGQEARLRCSPMKGHSHVYWYRQLPEEGLKFMVYLQKENIIDESGMPKERFSAEFPKEGPSILRIQQVVRGDSAAYFCASSRDRTRGTEAFFGQGTRLTVV.

The V call is TRBV28, the J call TRBJ1-2; unclear D gene. The germline V gene has CDR1 MDHEN and CDR2 SYDVKM. The V end lost 6 bases, the J end lost 7 bases, and 12 bases lay between the germline ends. CDR3 size: 12 residues. The CDR3 sequence: CASRSNLSGYTF. The CDR3 DNA reads as TGTGCCAGCAGGTCCAATTTGAGTGGCTACACCTTC.

The chain recombines TRBV5-6 with TRBJ1-5; D may be TRBD1 (6 bases). CDR3 length: 14 residues. With 1 base removed from V and 6 bases from J, the gap between germline ends came to 11 bases. CDR1 and CDR2 from the germline V gene are SGHDT and YYEEEE. The CDR3 is CASSLRGGSQPQHF. DNA of the CDR3: TGTGCCAGCAGCTTGCGAGGGGGAAGTCAGCCCCAGCATTTT.

This clone was seen more than once but under ten times. The CDR3 coding sequence is TGTGCCAGCAGCCCTTCAGGGACAGGCAATCAGCCCCAGCATTTT. This codes for CASSPSGTGNQPQHF. This chain connects TRBV7-9 to TRBJ1-5, with 7 bases that match TRBD1. CDR3 length: 15 residues. The germline V gene has CDR1 SEHNR and CDR2 FQNEAQ (reference sequence). After removal of 5 bases from V and 2 bases from J, the junction contained 6 bases not matched to a gene.

The V call is TRBV6-6, the J call TRBJ1-5; D perhaps matches TRBD1 (5 bases). This CDR3 contains 15 residues. V dropped 6 bases and J dropped 5 bases, with 17 bases sitting between them. In germline, CDR1 is MNHNY, CDR2 SVGAGI (reference sequence). The CDR3 sequence is CASSLLGRSHQPQHF. CDR3 sequence (DNA): TGTGCCAGCAGCTTACTGGGGCGCTCCCATCAGCCCCAGCATTTT.